These T cell receptor beta chains were read from a single sample in a study of regulatory T cells in long-lasting Graves disease. Via MiXCR, TCRdb re-called the multiplex PCR reads, giving one row per CDR3 protein. This table has 420,000 or so distinct CDR3 sequences, roughly 17% appearing once. These data were also reused for a study on T cells in Graves' hyperthyroidism and ophthalmopathy.

This sample comprised peripheral blood mononuclear cells (PBMCs), obtained at new diagnosis, from a patient treated with antithyroid drugs. The receptors come from a woman between 18 and 29 years old with Graves disease. The CDR3 runs from the conserved cysteine through the conserved F or W. Fields, in order: D gene, V gene, clone size, J gene, CDR3 DNA, CDR3 protein. The D gene is left open where the match is weak. Expanded clones get a size class; other rows say once, few or many, or leave the size out.

TRBD2	TRBV30	-	TRBJ2-6	TGTGCCTGGGGTCTGGGACTATTGGCTGGGGCCAACGTCCCGACTTTC	CAWGLGLLAGANVPTF
TRBD2	TRBV5-1	many	TRBJ2-1	TGCGCCAGCGCTACTAGCGGGAGTTCGGGCAATGAGCAGTTCTTC	CASATSGSSGNEQFF
-	TRBV12-3/TRBV12-4	many	TRBJ1-1	TGTGCCAGCAGTTTACAGGGGACGATGAACACTGAAGCTTTCTTT	CASSLQGTMNTEAFF
-	TRBV14	few	TRBJ1-2	TGTGCCAGCAGCCGGGACGGCTGGGGATTTGGCGGTGGCTACACCTTC	CASSRDGWGFGGGYTF
TRBD2	TRBV2	many	TRBJ2-2	TGTGCCAGCAGCGCGGGAGTAGGAGCCGGGGAGCTGTTTTTT	CASSAGVGAGELFF
TRBD1	TRBV9	-	TRBJ2-4	TGTGCCAGCAGCGTAGATCTGGGACAGGGAGCGACTAGTTTGCAGTACTTC	CASSVDLGQGATSLQYF
-	TRBV7-9	few	TRBJ2-3	TGTGCCAGCAGCTTCCCCAGGGGAGATACGCAGTATTTT	CASSFPRGDTQYF
-	TRBV3-1	-	TRBJ1-1	TGTGCCAGCAGCCCAGAGGGGGACGGACGGTCCACTGAAGCTTTCTTT	CASSPEGDGRSTEAFF
-	TRBV5-1	many	TRBJ2-1	TGTGCCAGCAGTAACTACAATGAGCAGTTCTTC	CASSNYNEQFF
TRBD2	TRBV28	-	TRBJ2-1	TGTGCCAGCAGCATGTCCACTTTCACCTCCGCTAGCGGGTCGGCCAATGAGCAGCTCTTC	CASSMSTFTSASGSANEQLF
-	TRBV19	few	TRBJ2-2	TGTGCCAGTAGTATACCAGGCGGGGTAAACACCGGGGAGCTGTTTTTT	CASSIPGGVNTGELFF
TRBD1	TRBV27	many	TRBJ1-2	TGTGCCAGCAGCCCGACAGGGGGCTATGGCTACACCTTC	CASSPTGGYGYTF
-	TRBV11-3	-	TRBJ2-1	TGTGCCAGCAGCTTAGATGATTGGAGTGAGCAGTTCTTC	CASSLDDWSEQFF
-	TRBV3-1	-	TRBJ1-4	TGTGCCAGCAGGCCCCGGGGCCAGGGCAATGAAAAACTGTTTTTT	CASRPRGQGNEKLFF
TRBD2	TRBV5-1	many	TRBJ2-3	TGCGCCAGCAGCTGGGGACTAGCGGGAGGGCCTTCCCCAGATACGCAGTATTTT	CASSWGLAGGPSPDTQYF
-	TRBV5-5	-	TRBJ2-2	TGTGCCAGCAGCTTGGAAGCCACCGGGGAGCTGTTTTTT	CASSLEATGELFF
-	TRBV13	-	TRBJ1-1	TGCGCCAGCAGCCAGCCGGAGGGTACTGAAGCTTTCTTT	CASSQPEGTEAFF
TRBD1	TRBV3-1	many	TRBJ1-5	TGTGCCAGCAGCCAGCAGGGACAGGGCGGCAATCAGCCCCAGCATTTT	CASSQQGQGGNQPQHF
-	TRBV20-1	-	TRBJ2-2	TGCAGTGCTAGAACAGGTGGTGCCGGGGAGCTGTTTTTT	CSARTGGAGELFF
TRBD1	TRBV12-3/TRBV12-4	-	TRBJ1-1	TGTGCCAGCAGTGTATACAGGGGCATGAACACTGAAGCTTTCTTT	CASSVYRGMNTEAFF
-	TRBV6-5	many	TRBJ2-7	TGTGCCAGCAGTTACTTCGACGTTTATCGGGACTCCTCCTACGAGCAGTACTTC	CASSYFDVYRDSSYEQYF
-	TRBV4-3	-	TRBJ2-5	TGCGCCAGCAGCCAAGATCTTATTTCTGTTAGCGGCCAAGAGACCCAGTACTTC	CASSQDLISVSGQETQYF
TRBD2	TRBV2	many	TRBJ2-7	TGTGCCAGCAGTGGACCCGGGGGACTAGCGGCCTACGAGCAGTACTTC	CASSGPGGLAAYEQYF
-	TRBV6-1	many	TRBJ2-2	TGTGCCAGCAGTGAAAGTTACAACACCGGGGAGCTGTTTTTT	CASSESYNTGELFF
-	TRBV5-8	few	TRBJ1-3	TGTGCCAGCAGCTTGGGCCAGGGGCAGAAAAACACCATATATTTT	CASSLGQGQKNTIYF
-	TRBV28	few	TRBJ1-2	TGTGCCAGCAGCACGGTGCGGACATCGTCTTTGCAAGGCTACACCTTC	CASSTVRTSSLQGYTF
TRBD2	TRBV2	many	TRBJ2-7	TGTGCCAGCATGGTAACGGGACTAGCTCCATACTACGAGCAGTACTTC	CASMVTGLAPYYEQYF
TRBD1	TRBV10-3	-	TRBJ1-4	TGTGCCATCAGTCAAAGACAGGGTTCTGAAAAACTGTTTTTT	CAISQRQGSEKLFF
-	TRBV9	-	TRBJ1-1	TGTGCCAGCAGCGCCGAGGGGGGGGGTACTGAAGCTTTCTTT	CASSAEGGGTEAFF